The clone carrying this T cell receptor (beta chain) appeared a single time. Sequencing used immunoSEQ multiplex PCR; TCRdb keeps in-frame clones, though not all of them. The table includes 56,000 or so clones, 82% detected once. The CDR3 covers 14 residues. Trimming left V 0 bases short and J 4 bases short, with 7 bases between. In germline, CDR1 is SEHNR, CDR2 FQNEAQ (reference sequence). These data come from a study of OX40 agonist ivuxolimab in advanced cancers. This sequence originates from an adult with an advanced solid tumor such as melanoma, head and neck, liver or kidney cancer. The chain carries TRBV7-9 and TRBJ1-3, with D maybe TRBD1 (5 bases). Source: CD4+ or CD8+ T cells sorted from blood, taken in a trial of the OX40 agonist ivuxolimab. The CDR3 DNA follows: TGTGCCAGCAGCTTAGCAGGGGTCGGAAACACCATATATTTT. Translating gives CASSLAGVGNTIYF.